One sample yielded the 9 T cell receptor beta chains listed below, sequenced in a study of blood T cell repertoires in COVID-19. The assay was immunoSEQ multiplex PCR, and TCRdb's table has in-frame clones only and misses some. The sample holds about 230,000 clones, around four fifths seen once. Sequencing input: peripheral blood. These receptors all come from a woman aged 70-85 years with active or convalescent COVID-19.

This chain links TRBV5-1 with TRBJ1-5; the D gene is possibly TRBD1 (6 bases). CDR1 SGHRS and CDR2 YFSETQ come from the germline V gene. This CDR3 is built from 19 residues. V lost 0 bases and J 0 bases, leaving 19 bases between the germline ends. Here the CDR3 reads CASSLAPRDTYYSNQPQHF. Written as DNA, the CDR3 is TGCGCCAGCAGCTTGGCCCCTCGGGACACTTACTATAGCAATCAGCCCCAGCATTTT.

The chain couples TRBV4-1 to TRBJ1-5, with D unresolved. The CDR3 is 13 residues long. Germline V gene lookup returns CDR1 MGHRA and CDR2 YSYEKL. V was shortened by 1 base and J by 4 bases, with 5 bases between the two germline ends. The DNA for the CDR3 is TGCGCCAGCAGCCAAGGGCATAATCAGCCCCAGCATTTT. This codes for CASSQGHNQPQHF.

This rearrangement joins TRBV7-2 to TRBJ1-4; TRBD1 agrees at 8 bases. This CDR3 region has 17 residues. V dropped 1 base and J dropped 2; count of bases not matched to a gene: 6. Germline CDR1 reads SGHTA; CDR2 reads FQGNSA. The chain's CDR3 is CASSLGQGAHTNEKLFF. CDR3 sequence (DNA): TGTGCCAGCAGCTTAGGTCAGGGGGCGCACACTAATGAAAAACTGTTTTTT.

The chain combines TRBV20-1 with TRBJ2-1; 7 nucleotides align to TRBD2. Germline CDR1 reads DFQATT; CDR2 reads SNEGSKA (reference sequence). With V trimmed by 3 bases and J by 3 bases, 5 bases remained unmatched. The length of the CDR3 is 14 residues. The DNA of the CDR3 is TGCAGTGCTAGTCCCGCTAGCGGCTACAATGAGCAGTTCTTC. Its protein is CSASPASGYNEQFF.

V and J are TRBV9 and TRBJ2-2; TRBD1 might be the D (6 bases). CDR3 length: 15 amino acids. V was cut by 7 bases and J by 4 bases, with 17 bases left in between. Germline lookup yields CDR1 SGDLS and CDR2 YYNGEE. The DNA for the CDR3 is TGTGCCAGCGGGGCCGGACAGAGCAGCACCGGGGAGCTGTTTTTT. It is translated as CASGAGQSSTGELFF.

This CDR3 reads CASSPGGITNNEQFF. The DNA for the CDR3 is TGTGCCAGCAGTCCCGGCGGGATCACTAACAATGAGCAGTTCTTC. The rearrangement links TRBV11-1 to TRBJ2-1, with D tentatively TRBD2 (6 bases). From germline, CDR1 is SGHAT and CDR2 FQDESV (reference sequence). V lost 6 bases, J lost 5 bases, and 17 bases lay in between. The CDR3 has 15 residues.

This clone was seen a single time. The chain is built from TRBV7-2 and TRBJ1-4; D unresolved. Germline assignment: CDR1 SGHTA and CDR2 FQGNSA. V was cut by 7 bases and J by 7 bases, with 13 bases left in between. CDR3 length equals 13 residues. CDR3 sequence reads: CASTFSEGEKLFF. CDR3 sequence (DNA): TGTGCCAGCACCTTTTCGGAGGGTGAAAAACTGTTTTTT.

This chain uses TRBV15 with TRBJ2-7; possible D gene TRBD2, 6 bases. This CDR3 is built from 14 residues. Trimming removed 4 bases at V and 6 bases at J, with 16 bases between. The germline CDR1 and CDR2 sequences are LNHNV and YYDKDF (reference sequence). The CDR3 sequence: CATSNGWDSLEQYF. DNA for the CDR3: TGTGCCACCAGCAATGGCTGGGACTCCCTCGAGCAGTACTTC.

The chain couples TRBV4-2 to TRBJ2-1; 8 bases match TRBD2. Losses at the gene ends were 0 bases for V and 10 bases for J; bases not matched to a gene: 11. Germline CDR1 LGHNA, CDR2 YNFKEQ. This CDR3 is built from 16 residues. This CDR3 is CASSQDFGGIAGEQFF. The CDR3 DNA reads TGTGCCAGCAGCCAAGATTTCGGCGGAATAGCGGGGGAGCAGTTCTTC.